The clone carrying this TCR beta chain was counted between two and nine times. Its antigen is not known. These data come from a study of T cell repertoires in cytomegalovirus infection. Study-wide context: From public TCR beta signatures came an indication of both CMV infection and matching HLA type.

This CDR3 spans 15 amino acids. Trimming took 3 bases from V and 0 from J, leaving 8 bases between them. General observations from the study: Predominance within the ex vivo response was attributable to HLA-C-restricted CMV-specific TCR beta clonotypes. Carriers of CMV plus the relevant HLA were identified by cumulative public TCR beta family frequency.

One entry per CDR3 protein results from TCRdb running MiXCR on the reads. This sample has 900,000 to 950,000 distinct CDR3 sequences, with approximately 31% found just once. This chain joins TRBV12-3 or TRBV12-4 and TRBJ1-4; no firm D call. The material was cultured CD8+ T cells from PBMCs, obtained from culture after CMV antigen stimulation. The source is a human donor in good health (CMV status not recorded). Some clones in this sample may be carry-over from other donors' samples. The CDR3 loop reads CASSFEASTNEKLFF. DNA of the CDR3: TGTGCCAGCAGTTTCGAGGCCTCAACTAATGAAAAACTGTTTTTT.